This T cell receptor beta chain is drawn from a study of blood T cell repertoires in COVID-19. Study summary: The origin of the acute and convalescent COVID-19 samples was the United States, Italy and Spain. Sample material is recorded as cDNA or gDNA derived from T cells, B-cell-depleted T cells, or PBMCs.

The V gene end was trimmed by 4 bases and the J gene end by 3 bases; junction bases not matched to a gene: 5. The CDR3 is made up of 15 amino acids. The germline gives CDR1 ENHRY, CDR2 SYGVKD. Per the original methods: It was from reference gene primer amplification that nucleated cell counts were estimated. TCRdb's copy holds only in-frame clones and misses some; the assay was immunoSEQ multiplex PCR. V and J calls and clone size are as listed in that table; D and trimming were resolved from the DNA. The sample records 93,000 or so clones, over 70% being singletons. This clonotype was sampled from a human donor in a cohort sampled during active or convalescent COVID-19. The sequencing sample was made of peripheral blood. The rearrangement links TRBV10-3 to TRBJ1-3; 8 positions match TRBD1. The CDR3 DNA sequence: TGTGCCATCAGTGCAGCCGGGACAGGTGGAAACACCATATATTTT. Its protein is CAISAAGTGGNTIYF.